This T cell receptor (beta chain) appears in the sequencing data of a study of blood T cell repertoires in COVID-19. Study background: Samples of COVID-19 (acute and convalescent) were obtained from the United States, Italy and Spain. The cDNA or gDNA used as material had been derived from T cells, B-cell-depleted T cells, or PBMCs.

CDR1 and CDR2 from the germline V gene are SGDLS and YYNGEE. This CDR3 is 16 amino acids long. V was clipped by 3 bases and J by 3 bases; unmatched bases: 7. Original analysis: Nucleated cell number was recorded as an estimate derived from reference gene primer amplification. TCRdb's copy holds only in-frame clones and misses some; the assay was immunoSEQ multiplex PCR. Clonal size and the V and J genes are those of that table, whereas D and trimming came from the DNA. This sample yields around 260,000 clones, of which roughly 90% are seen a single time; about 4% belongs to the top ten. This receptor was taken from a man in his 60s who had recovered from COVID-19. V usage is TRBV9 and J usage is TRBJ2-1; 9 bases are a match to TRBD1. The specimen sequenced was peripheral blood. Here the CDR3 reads CASSAAGTGYYNEQFF. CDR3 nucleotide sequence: TGTGCCAGCAGCGCCGCCGGGACAGGGTACTACAATGAGCAGTTCTTC.